A single sample is the source of the 25 T cell receptor beta chains below, sequenced in a study of blood T cell repertoires in COVID-19. The assay was immunoSEQ multiplex PCR, and TCRdb's table has in-frame clones only and misses some. The sample holds about 310,000 clones, roughly 84% seen once. The sample comprised peripheral blood. All receptors come from a man aged 45-65 years with active or convalescent COVID-19.

This chain connects TRBV7-2 to TRBJ2-4, with a weak D call TRBD2 (6 bases). Trimming cost V 2 bases and J 1 base, with 15 bases left between them. Germline V gene sequence: CDR1 SGHTA, CDR2 FQGNSA. The CDR3 runs 17 residues. CDR3 bases: TGTGCCAGCAGCTTACGACTCCCCCGGGGGGCCAAAAACATTCAGTACTTC. Its translation is CASSLRLPRGAKNIQYF.

The chain has TRBV5-5 and TRBJ2-3, with TRBD1 identical over 7 bases. The CDR3 is 15 amino acids. The germline CDR1 and CDR2 sequences are SGHKS and YYEKEE (reference sequence). V was clipped by 1 base and J by 2 bases; unmatched bases: 4. CDR3 sequence reads: CASSLSGTVTDTQYF. The CDR3 DNA follows: TGTGCCAGCAGCTTGTCGGGGACAGTCACAGATACGCAGTATTTT.

The chain links TRBV4-1 to TRBJ2-1; the match to TRBD2 covers 8 bases. Germline V gene sequence: CDR1 MGHRA, CDR2 YSYEKL. V lost 2 bases and J lost 3; bases outside the gene matches: 9. This CDR3 has 17 residues. CDR3 loop: CASSQRFRAGVYNEQFF. The CDR3 coding sequence is TGCGCCAGCAGCCAAAGGTTTAGAGCGGGAGTCTACAATGAGCAGTTCTTC.

This rearrangement joins TRBV18 to TRBJ2-5, with a tentative D call TRBD2 (6 bases). Deletions cut 2 bases from V and 5 bases from J, with 12 bases between. CDR1 is KGHSH, CDR2 LQKENI, per germline. There are 14 residues in the CDR3. The CDR3 DNA reads as TGTGCCAGCTCACCATGGGGAGGCCAGGAGACCCAGTACTTC. Amino acids: CASSPWGGQETQYF.

This clone was found once. V usage is TRBV5-5 and J usage is TRBJ1-1; D is unresolved. This CDR3 is 13 amino acids long. CDR1 is SGHKS and CDR2 is YYEKEE in the germline V gene (reference sequence). V lost 4 bases, J lost 1 base, and 8 bases lay in between. CDR3 protein: CASSREGNTEAFF. The CDR3 DNA reads as TGTGCCAGCAGCAGAGAGGGGAACACTGAAGCTTTCTTT.

The chain recombines TRBV27 with TRBJ2-6; 13 bases line up with TRBD2. CDR3 length: 20 amino acids. Looked up from germline, CDR1 is MNHEY and CDR2 is SMNVEV (reference sequence). The V segment lost 6 bases and the J segment 0 bases; nucleotides outside the gene matches: 11. CDR3: CASRDGTSGTHLSGANVLTF. DNA of the CDR3: TGTGCCAGCAGGGACGGGACTAGCGGGACCCATCTCTCTGGGGCCAACGTCCTGACTTTC.

The gene calls are TRBV19 and TRBJ1-5, with 8 nucleotides matching TRBD1. Germline loops: CDR1 LNHDA, CDR2 SQIVND (reference sequence). The CDR3 is 17 residues long. Unmatched junction bases numbered 10, after V lost 6 bases and J lost 0 bases. The CDR3 nucleotides are TGTGCCAGTAGCTCGGACAGGGACGGAAGTAGCAATCAGCCCCAGCATTTT. Translating it yields CASSSDRDGSSNQPQHF.

V usage is TRBV14 and J usage is TRBJ1-2; D call uncertain. In germline, CDR1 is SGHDN, CDR2 FVKESK. This CDR3 contains 12 residues. V shed 1 base and J shed 7 bases, with 7 bases lying between them. The CDR3 sequence is CASSQGYTGYTF. CDR3 sequence (DNA): TGTGCCAGCAGCCAAGGGTACACTGGCTACACCTTC.

V and J are TRBV7-7 and TRBJ2-5; no clear D gene. This CDR3 region has 14 residues. Germline V gives CDR1 SSHAT, CDR2 FNYEAQ (reference sequence). V lost 5 bases to trimming and J lost 5 bases, with 15 bases between them. DNA for the CDR3: TGTGCCAGCAGCCCCTCGACTCTGCGGGAGACCCAGTACTTC. Its protein is CASSPSTLRETQYF.

This chain uses TRBV28 with TRBJ2-7; 12 nucleotides agree with TRBD1. The germline gives CDR1 MDHEN, CDR2 SYDVKM. The CDR3 runs to 16 residues. The trim removed 5 bases at V and 2 bases at J, leaving 7 bases unmatched. CDR3 sequence reads: CASSLTGTGGTYEQYF. The DNA for the CDR3 is TGTGCCAGCAGTCTGACCGGGACAGGGGGCACCTACGAGCAGTACTTC.

As concerns this clone: Germline is not matched at one junction end, which may reflect a read error. The V and J genes are TRBV7-7 and TRBJ1-4; 9 nucleotides match TRBD1. The CDR3 covers 14 residues. Per germline, CDR1 SSHAT and CDR2 FNYEAQ (reference sequence). The CDR3 region has the DNA TGTGCTAGCAGCCCCGGACAGGGGAGAGGAAAACTGTTTTTT. It codes for CASSPGQGRGKLFF.

V gene TRBV19 combines with J gene TRBJ2-1; D gene uncertain. From germline, CDR1 is LNHDA and CDR2 SQIVND (reference sequence). CDR3 length: 13 amino acids. The ends were cut back, 11 bases at V and 9 bases at J, with 20 bases in the middle. The CDR3 here is CAASTHGPAEQFF. The CDR3 bases are TGTGCCGCATCCACTCATGGTCCCGCTGAGCAGTTCTTC.

This sequence joins TRBV30 and TRBJ2-6, with D possibly TRBD1 on 6 matching bases. Germline V gene data show CDR1 as GTSNPN and CDR2 as SVGIG (reference sequence). The CDR3 sequence is 18 residues long. Deletions cut 0 bases from V and 3 bases from J, with 18 bases between. CDR3 loop: CAWSVTGNRESGANVLTF. In DNA, the CDR3 is TGTGCCTGGAGTGTAACAGGGAACAGGGAAAGTGGGGCCAACGTCCTGACTTTC.

This clone was counted ten times or more. V usage is TRBV7-9 and J usage is TRBJ2-7, with TRBD1 identical over 7 bases. The CDR3 contains 16 residues. Germline CDR1 is SEHNR and CDR2 is FQNEAQ (reference sequence). Losses at the gene ends were 5 bases for V and 0 bases for J; bases not matched to a gene: 10. CDR3 bases: TGTGCCAGCAGCCCCTCATTCCGGGACAGCTCCTACGAGCAGTACTTC. Translating it yields CASSPSFRDSSYEQYF.

The chain uses TRBV5-1 and TRBJ1-1; D gene uncertain. The V gene lost 0 bases and the J gene lost 1 base, with 10 bases spanning the gap. Germline V lookup: CDR1 SGHRS, CDR2 YFSETQ. This CDR3 is built from 15 residues. The CDR3 coding sequence is TGCGCCAGCAGCTTGGATCATGGCCAGAACACTGAAGCTTTCTTT. Its protein product is CASSLDHGQNTEAFF.

This clone has a count of ten or more. The V call is TRBV6-6, the J call TRBJ2-5; D is undetermined. The CDR3 has 14 amino acids. Germline V gives CDR1 MNHNY, CDR2 SVGAGI (reference sequence). V gave up 2 bases and J gave up 9 bases, with 16 bases separating them. As DNA, the CDR3 is TGTGCCAGCAGTTACGGTTCCTTTGAGAGGTCCCAGTACTTC. It codes for CASSYGSFERSQYF.

The genes are TRBV7-3 and TRBJ1-2; 10 nucleotides line up with TRBD1. CDR1 and CDR2 (germline): SGHTA, FQGTGA. The junction had 7 bases not matched to a gene; V was cut back by 5 bases and J by 4 bases. This CDR3 region has 15 residues. DNA for the CDR3: TGTGCCAGCAGCCCCGGGACAGGGGACTTCTATGGCTACACCTTC. Translating it yields CASSPGTGDFYGYTF.

The rearrangement uses TRBV7-3 and TRBJ2-6, with D hard to call. The length of the CDR3 is 19 residues. CDR1 and CDR2 from the germline V gene are SGHTA and FQGTGA. V was trimmed by 2 bases and J by 0 bases, leaving 17 bases between them. As DNA, the CDR3 is TGTGCCAGCAGCTTACGAGGTAGCAGCCTGGTCTCTGGGGCCAACGTCCTGACTTTC. Translated, it gives CASSLRGSSLVSGANVLTF.

The V call is TRBV2, the J call TRBJ2-1; D is possibly TRBD1 (6 bases). The germline V gene encodes CDR1 SNHLY and CDR2 FYNNEI. This CDR3 has 14 amino acids. V was shortened by 3 bases and J by 7 bases, with 13 bases between the two germline ends. CDR3 in amino acids: CASSDRVRGNEQFF. The CDR3 nucleotides read TGTGCCAGCAGTGATCGGGTCAGGGGTAATGAGCAGTTCTTC. Complete variable domain (other parts from reference TRBV2 and TRBJ2-1): EPEVTQTPSHQVTQMGQEVILRCVPISNHLYFYWYRQILGQKVEFLVSFYNNEISEKSEIFDDQFSVERPDGSNFTLKIRSTKLEDSAMYFCASSDRVRGNEQFFGPGTRLTVL.

This rearrangement joins TRBV25-1 to TRBJ1-3; a possible D gene is TRBD1 (5 bases). The CDR3 spans 15 residues. Trimming took 5 bases from V and 0 from J, leaving 11 bases between them. CDR1 and CDR2 from the germline V gene are MGHDK and SYGVNS. The CDR3 protein is CASSLGALSGNTIYF. The CDR3 coding sequence is TGTGCCAGCAGTCTTGGGGCCCTCTCTGGAAACACCATATATTTT.

V gene TRBV6-5 combines with J gene TRBJ2-7; maybe TRBD1 (6 bases). Germline-derived CDR1 and CDR2 are MNHEY and SVGAGI. The CDR3 covers 14 residues. V dropped 1 base and J dropped 0 bases, with 7 bases sitting between them. The DNA for the CDR3 is TGTGCCAGCAGTTACTTGGACAGCTCCTACGAGCAGTACTTC. Its protein product is CASSYLDSSYEQYF.

This chain links TRBV5-5 with TRBJ2-5; tentatively, D is TRBD2 (5 bases). Trimming took off 1 base at V and 4 bases at J, with 14 bases between the two ends. Germline lookup yields CDR1 SGHKS and CDR2 YYEKEE (reference sequence). CDR3 length: 15 residues. In nucleotides, the CDR3 is TGTGCCAGCAGCTTGCGGGTGGGAGTAGGAGAGACCCAGTACTTC. It specifies CASSLRVGVGETQYF.

The J gene is TRBJ2-1, the V gene TRBV9, with TRBD2 as a possible D gene (6 bases). Between the trimmed V and J ends, which lost 0 bases and 3 bases, there was a span of 13 bases. This CDR3 contains 16 residues. Germline assignment: CDR1 SGDLS and CDR2 YYNGEE. Here the CDR3 DNA reads TGTGCCAGCAGCGTAGCCGGTAGCGGCGACTACAATGAGCAGTTCTTC. Amino acids: CASSVAGSGDYNEQFF.

The chain combines TRBV19 with TRBJ2-3; possible D gene TRBD2, 6 bases. V lost 6 bases to trimming and J lost 2 bases, with 15 bases between them. The CDR3 extends over 15 amino acids. Germline V gene data show CDR1 as LNHDA and CDR2 as SQIVND (reference sequence). CDR3 loop: CASRDMEGPTDTQYF. Written as DNA, the CDR3 is TGTGCCAGTAGGGACATGGAGGGGCCCACAGATACGCAGTATTTT.

The chain links TRBV2 to TRBJ2-2; possibly TRBD1 for D (5 bases). This CDR3 contains 14 residues. V shed 9 bases and J shed 2 bases, with 13 bases lying between them. In germline, CDR1 is SNHLY, CDR2 FYNNEI. The CDR3 nucleotides read TGTGCCAGTAAAACTGACAGAAACACCGGGGAGCTGTTTTTT. Its protein product is CASKTDRNTGELFF.